This T cell receptor (beta chain) was obtained from a study of OX40 agonist ivuxolimab in advanced cancers. Here immunoSEQ multiplex PCR was the method, and the copy in TCRdb shows in-frame clones only, minus some. The table records 63,000 or so clones, about 91% of them present only once. Deletions cut 2 bases from V and 5 bases from J, with 5 bases between. The CDR3 covers 12 residues. Germline-derived CDR1 and CDR2 are SEHNR and FQNEAQ (reference sequence). Regarding the study as a whole: Relative to CD4+ cells, CD8+ T cells on average had more expanded clones.

About this clone itself: Its antigen is undetermined.

The rearrangement links TRBV7-9 to TRBJ2-3; D ambiguous. This sequence was found in an adult with an advanced solid tumor such as melanoma, head and neck, liver or kidney cancer. The source was CD4+ or CD8+ T cells sorted from blood, collected in a trial of the OX40 agonist ivuxolimab. CDR3 region: CASSLLGDTQYF. The CDR3 nucleotides read TGTGCCAGCAGCTTACTAGGAGATACGCAGTATTTT.